This T cell receptor (beta chain) was obtained from a study of regulatory T cells in long-lasting Graves disease. Sample time point: newly diagnosed GD, antithyroid drugs for less than 3 months. TCR sequences were obtained from RNA taken from PBMCs. Germline assignment: CDR1 MDHEN and CDR2 SYDVKM. Trimming took 6 bases from V and 6 from J; bases not matched to a gene: 3. The CDR3 sequence is 13 residues long. According to the study, TCR beta libraries were built with iRepertoire HTBI primers and CDR3-region Arm-PCR. MiXCR was run by TCRdb on the multiplex PCR reads, yielding one entry per CDR3 protein. The repertoire includes about 530,000 distinct CDR3 sequences, 15% to 20% of them detected once, and 20% to 25% sits in the top ten. The data were also submitted as part of a second study, on T cells in Graves' hyperthyroidism and ophthalmopathy. According to that study: When ophthalmopathy did not progress within 18 months, Graves' hyperthyroidism was considered stable. First-round RT-PCR targeting the TCR CDR3 was performed with the HTBI primer set.

The receptor comes from a woman aged 35-65 years with Graves disease. This specimen consisted of peripheral blood mononuclear cells (PBMCs), obtained at new diagnosis, from a patient treated with antithyroid drugs. This chain joins TRBV28 and TRBJ1-2; TRBD1 agrees at 11 bases. The CDR3 region has the DNA TGTGCCAGCAGCATGGACAGGGGGCATGGCTACACCTTC. Encoded protein: CASSMDRGHGYTF.